These 13 T cell receptor beta chains were sequenced from one sample in a study of shared clonotypes between healthy human individuals. The method was immunoSEQ multiplex PCR; TCRdb's version includes in-frame clones alone and lacks a portion of them. The sample has 2 million to 2.5 million clones; around 95% are singletons. The sample was naive CD4+ T cells sorted from blood. Subset meaning: CD45RA+ positively selected. The source of these receptors is a man in his late teens or twenties in good health.

The chain combines TRBV4-1 with TRBJ2-1; 7 nucleotides line up with TRBD1. CDR1 MGHRA and CDR2 YSYEKL come from the germline V gene. The CDR3 extends over 15 amino acids. The V segment lost 0 bases and the J segment 1 base; nucleotides outside the gene matches: 0. The CDR3 DNA sequence: TGCGCCAGCAGCCAAGAGGACAGGTCCTACAATGAGCAGTTCTTC. Translating it yields CASSQEDRSYNEQFF.

The chain recombines TRBV5-6 with TRBJ1-4; 8 nucleotides match TRBD1. V lost 4 bases and J lost 5; bases outside the gene matches: 4. There are 14 residues in the CDR3. Germline CDR1 and CDR2: SGHDT and YYEEEE. CDR3 nucleotides: TGTGCCAGCAGCCTGGGACAGGCCAATGAAAAACTGTTTTTT. This codes for CASSLGQANEKLFF.

The chain is built from TRBV4-1 and TRBJ2-7; D gene unclear. V lost 2 bases and J 0 bases, leaving 14 bases between the germline ends. The length of the CDR3 is 16 residues. The germline V gene encodes CDR1 MGHRA and CDR2 YSYEKL. The CDR3 region is CASSQPTGRSSYEQYF. CDR3 bases: TGCGCCAGCAGCCAACCTACTGGACGAAGCTCCTACGAGCAGTACTTC.

The gene calls are TRBV25-1 and TRBJ2-3, with D unclear. This CDR3 has 13 amino acids. V was trimmed by 8 bases and J by 1 base, leaving 10 bases between them. The V gene's germline CDR1 is MGHDK and CDR2 SYGVNS. The CDR3 spells CASERPGTDTQYF. DNA for the CDR3: TGTGCCAGCGAAAGACCCGGCACAGATACGCAGTATTTT.

As for this clone: Other DNA sequences of this sample code for an identical CDR3. The chain recombines TRBV7-2 with TRBJ1-1; TRBD1 might be the D (6 bases). CDR3 length equals 13 residues. Trimming removed 5 bases from V and 1 base from J, with 8 bases in between. Germline V gives CDR1 SGHTA, CDR2 FQGNSA. For the CDR3, the DNA is TGTGCCAGCAGCCTGGGACAGAACACTGAAGCTTTCTTT. As protein: CASSLGQNTEAFF.

V gene TRBV7-9 combines with J gene TRBJ2-3, with 11 bases identical to TRBD2. The junction had 1 base not matched to a gene; V was cut back by 5 bases and J by 3 bases. This CDR3 contains 14 residues. Germline loops: CDR1 SEHNR, CDR2 FQNEAQ (reference sequence). The CDR3 nucleotides are TGTGCCAGCAGCCCTAGCGGGGGGACAGATACGCAGTATTTT. This translates into CASSPSGGTDTQYF. Based on the CDR3 plus reference TRBV7-9 and TRBJ2-3, the full variable domain is DTGVSQNPRHKITKRGQNVTFRCDPISEHNRLYWYRQTLGQGPEFLTYFQNEAQLEKSRLLSDRFSAERPKGSFSTLEIQRTEQGDSAMYLCASSPSGGTDTQYFGPGTRLTVL.

The V call is TRBV7-2, the J call TRBJ2-1; D is ambiguous. In germline, CDR1 is SGHTA, CDR2 FQGNSA. The length of the CDR3 is 14 residues. Trimming shortened V by 1 base and J by 3 bases, and 7 bases separated the two germline ends. The CDR3 nucleotides are TGTGCCAGCAGCTTAGTAGGTAACTACAATGAGCAGTTCTTC. Translation: CASSLVGNYNEQFF.

The V call is TRBV28, the J call TRBJ2-1; 7 bases are shared with TRBD1. The V segment lost 7 bases and the J segment 5 bases; nucleotides outside the gene matches: 11. Germline values: CDR1 MDHEN, CDR2 SYDVKM. The CDR3 runs to 15 residues. The CDR3 DNA reads as TGTGCCAGCACCACAAATGACAGGGTGGACAATGAGCAGTTCTTC. Its protein product is CASTTNDRVDNEQFF.

V is TRBV4-1 and J is TRBJ1-2, with D possibly being TRBD1 (5 bases). The ends were cut back, 2 bases at V and 8 bases at J, with 15 bases in the middle. The CDR3 has 14 residues. The V gene's germline CDR1 is MGHRA and CDR2 YSYEKL. The DNA of the CDR3 is TGCGCCAGCAGCCAAAGAGGCAGGGCGGGAGGCTACACCTTC. It translates to CASSQRGRAGGYTF.

The chain couples TRBV7-2 to TRBJ2-5, with D perhaps matching TRBD2 (5 bases). Germline CDR1 SGHTA, CDR2 FQGNSA. Trimming left V 5 bases short and J 5 bases short, with 12 bases between. The CDR3 has 13 residues. CDR3 DNA: TGTGCCAGCAGCCCCCAGACTATTGAGACCCAGTACTTC. This codes for CASSPQTIETQYF.

This rearrangement joins TRBV10-1 to TRBJ1-4; D call uncertain. This CDR3 spans 14 amino acids. Trimming pared 3 bases from V and 4 bases from J, leaving 9 bases between. CDR1 and CDR2 from the germline V gene are WNHNN and SYGVQD (reference sequence). The CDR3 nucleotides read TGCGCCAGCAGTGAAGGTGGAAATAATGAAAAACTGTTTTTT. Protein sequence: CASSEGGNNEKLFF.

Here the CDR3 DNA reads TGTGCCAGTAGTAGCCTGGCTGGGTTCAGCCCCTACACCTTC. It specifies CASSSLAGFSPYTF. V gene TRBV19 combines with J gene TRBJ1-2; D ambiguous. Germline V lookup: CDR1 LNHDA, CDR2 SQIVND (reference sequence). Trimming took 4 bases from V and 10 from J, leaving 19 bases between them. This CDR3 is 14 amino acids long.

This clone appeared a single time. This sequence joins TRBV18 and TRBJ2-7, with TRBD1 matching over 9 bases. The CDR3 is 18 residues long. CDR1 and CDR2 (germline): KGHSH, LQKENI. V shed 0 bases, J shed 3 bases, and the junction held 12 bases outside the gene matches. This CDR3 reads CASSPPGQGGGRGYEQYF. CDR3 nucleotides: TGTGCCAGCTCACCACCGGGACAGGGTGGGGGTCGTGGCTACGAGCAGTACTTC. Variable domain in full (rest from reference TRBV18 and TRBJ2-7): NAGVMQNPRHLVRRRGQEARLRCSPMKGHSHVYWYRQLPEEGLKFMVYLQKENIIDESGMPKERFSAEFPKEGPSILRIQQVVRGDSAAYFCASSPPGQGGGRGYEQYFGPGTRLTVT.